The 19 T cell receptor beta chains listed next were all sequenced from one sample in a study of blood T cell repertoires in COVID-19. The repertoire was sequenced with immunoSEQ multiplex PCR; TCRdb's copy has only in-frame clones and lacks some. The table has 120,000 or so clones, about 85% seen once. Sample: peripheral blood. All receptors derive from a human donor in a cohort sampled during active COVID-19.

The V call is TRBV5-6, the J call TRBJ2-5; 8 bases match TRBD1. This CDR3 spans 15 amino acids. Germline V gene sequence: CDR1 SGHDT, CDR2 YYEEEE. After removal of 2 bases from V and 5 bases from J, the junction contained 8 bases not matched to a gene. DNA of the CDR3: TGTGCCAGCAGCTTACTCGGACAGGGTCGCGAGACCCAGTACTTC. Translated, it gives CASSLLGQGRETQYF.

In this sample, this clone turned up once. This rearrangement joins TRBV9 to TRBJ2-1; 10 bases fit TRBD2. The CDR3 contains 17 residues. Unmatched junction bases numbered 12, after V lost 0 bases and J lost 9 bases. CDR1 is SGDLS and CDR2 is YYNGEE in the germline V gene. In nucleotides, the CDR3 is TGTGCCAGCAGCGTAGTCATATCTAGCGGGAGAGGGGTTGAGCAGTTCTTC. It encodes CASSVVISSGRGVEQFF.

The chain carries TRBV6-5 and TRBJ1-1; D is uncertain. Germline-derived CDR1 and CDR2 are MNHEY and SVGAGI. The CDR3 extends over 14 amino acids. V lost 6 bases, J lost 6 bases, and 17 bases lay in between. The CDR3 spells CASRALEAVPEAFF. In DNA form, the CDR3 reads TGTGCCAGCAGGGCTCTCGAGGCAGTTCCTGAAGCTTTCTTT.

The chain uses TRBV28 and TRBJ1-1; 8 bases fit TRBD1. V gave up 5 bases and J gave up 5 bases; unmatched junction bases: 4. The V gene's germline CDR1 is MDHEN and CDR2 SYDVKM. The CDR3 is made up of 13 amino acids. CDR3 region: CASSPQGATEAFF. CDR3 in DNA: TGTGCCAGCAGTCCTCAGGGGGCAACTGAAGCTTTCTTT. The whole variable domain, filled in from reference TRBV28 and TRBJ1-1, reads DVKVTQSSRYLVKRTGEKVFLECVQDMDHENMFWYRQDPGLGLRLIYFSYDVKMKEKGDIPEGYSVSREKKERFSLILESASTNQTSMYLCASSPQGATEAFFGQGTRLTVV.

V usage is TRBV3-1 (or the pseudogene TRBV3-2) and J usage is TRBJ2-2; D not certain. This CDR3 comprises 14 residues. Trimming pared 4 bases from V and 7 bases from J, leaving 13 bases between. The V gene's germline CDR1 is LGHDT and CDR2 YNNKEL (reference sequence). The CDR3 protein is CASSPLPLIGELFF. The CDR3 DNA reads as TGTGCCAGCAGCCCCCTCCCCCTTATCGGGGAGCTGTTTTTT.

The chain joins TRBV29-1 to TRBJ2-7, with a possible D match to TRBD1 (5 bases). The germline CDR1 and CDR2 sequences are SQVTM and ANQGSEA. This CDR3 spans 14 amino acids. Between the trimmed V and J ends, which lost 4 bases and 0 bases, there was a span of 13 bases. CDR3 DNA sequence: TGCAGCGTTGTAGAAAGGGGCAGCTCCTACGAGCAGTACTTC. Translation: CSVVERGSSYEQYF.

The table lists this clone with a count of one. This CDR3 is CASSEYLETQYF. The CDR3, as DNA: TGTGCCAGCAGTGAATACTTAGAGACCCAGTACTTC. The chain employs TRBV2 and TRBJ2-5; the D is unclear. CDR1 and CDR2 from the germline V gene are SNHLY and FYNNEI. The CDR3 is 12 amino acids. V lost 2 bases and J lost 4, with 5 bases in between.

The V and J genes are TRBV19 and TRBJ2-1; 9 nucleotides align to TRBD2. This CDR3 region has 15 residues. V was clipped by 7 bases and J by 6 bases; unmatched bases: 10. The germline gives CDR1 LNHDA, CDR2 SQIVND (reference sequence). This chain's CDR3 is CASKSSGTSINEQFF. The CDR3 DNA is TGTGCCAGTAAGAGTTCCGGGACTAGCATCAATGAGCAGTTCTTC.

The CDR3 DNA reads as TGTGCCAGCAGCTTAGGACCAGGGTCTAACTATGGCTACACCTTC. Its translation is CASSLGPGSNYGYTF. The chain has TRBV11-2 and TRBJ1-2; TRBD1 is a possible D gene (5 bases). Trimming left V 1 base short and J 0 bases short, with 9 bases between. The germline gives CDR1 SGHAT, CDR2 FQNNGV. This CDR3 has 15 amino acids.

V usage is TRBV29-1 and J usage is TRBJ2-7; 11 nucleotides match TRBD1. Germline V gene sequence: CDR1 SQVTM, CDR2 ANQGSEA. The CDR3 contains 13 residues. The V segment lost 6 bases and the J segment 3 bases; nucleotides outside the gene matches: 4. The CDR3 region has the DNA TGCAGCGTCCTCGGGACAGGGGGCTACGAGCAGTACTTC. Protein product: CSVLGTGGYEQYF.

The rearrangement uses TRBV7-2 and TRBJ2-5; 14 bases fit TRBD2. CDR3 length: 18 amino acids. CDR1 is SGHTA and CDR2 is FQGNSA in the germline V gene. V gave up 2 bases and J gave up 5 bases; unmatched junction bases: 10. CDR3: CASSLKSGTSGGLETQYF. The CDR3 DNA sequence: TGTGCCAGCAGCTTAAAGTCGGGGACTAGCGGGGGCTTGGAGACCCAGTACTTC.

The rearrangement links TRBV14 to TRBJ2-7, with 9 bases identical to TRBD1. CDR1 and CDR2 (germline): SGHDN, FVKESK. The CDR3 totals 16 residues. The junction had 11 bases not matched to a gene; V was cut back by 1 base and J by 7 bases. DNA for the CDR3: TGTGCCAGCAGCCAAGGGTTCAGGACAGGGGCCTGGGAGCAGTACTTC. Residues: CASSQGFRTGAWEQYF.

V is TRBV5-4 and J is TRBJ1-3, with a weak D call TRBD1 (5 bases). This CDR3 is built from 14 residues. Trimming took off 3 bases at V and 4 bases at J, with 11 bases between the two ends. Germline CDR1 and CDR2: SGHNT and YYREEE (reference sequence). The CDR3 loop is CASSSRTQGNTIYF. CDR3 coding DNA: TGTGCCAGCAGCTCCCGGACACAAGGAAACACCATATATTTT.

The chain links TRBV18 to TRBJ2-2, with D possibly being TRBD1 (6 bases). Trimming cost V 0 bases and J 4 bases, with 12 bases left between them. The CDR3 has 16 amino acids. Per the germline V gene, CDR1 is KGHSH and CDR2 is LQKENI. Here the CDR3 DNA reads TGTGCCAGCTCACCACCGCCAGGGGCTGGCACCGGGGAGCTGTTTTTT. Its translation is CASSPPPGAGTGELFF.

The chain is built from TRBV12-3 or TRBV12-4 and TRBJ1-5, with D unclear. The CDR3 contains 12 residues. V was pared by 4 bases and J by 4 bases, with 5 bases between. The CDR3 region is CASSSTNQPQHF. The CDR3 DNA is TGTGCCAGCAGTTCTACTAATCAGCCCCAGCATTTT.

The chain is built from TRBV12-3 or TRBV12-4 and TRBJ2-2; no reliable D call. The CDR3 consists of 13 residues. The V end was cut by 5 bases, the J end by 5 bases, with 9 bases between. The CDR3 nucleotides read TGTGCCAGCAGTAGAGAGGAAACCGGGGAGCTGTTTTTT. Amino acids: CASSREETGELFF.

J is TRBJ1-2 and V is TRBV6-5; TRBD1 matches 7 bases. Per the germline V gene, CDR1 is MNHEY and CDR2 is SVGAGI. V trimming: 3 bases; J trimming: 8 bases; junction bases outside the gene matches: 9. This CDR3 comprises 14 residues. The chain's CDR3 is CASSYYETGYGYTF. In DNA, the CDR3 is TGTGCCAGCAGTTATTACGAGACAGGGTACGGCTACACCTTC.

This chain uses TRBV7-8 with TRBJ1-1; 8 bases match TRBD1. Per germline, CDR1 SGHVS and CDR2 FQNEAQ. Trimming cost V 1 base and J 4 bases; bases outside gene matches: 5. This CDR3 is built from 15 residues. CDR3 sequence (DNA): TGTGCCAGCAGCTTAGGGACAGGGTTGCCCACTGAAGCTTTCTTT. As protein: CASSLGTGLPTEAFF.

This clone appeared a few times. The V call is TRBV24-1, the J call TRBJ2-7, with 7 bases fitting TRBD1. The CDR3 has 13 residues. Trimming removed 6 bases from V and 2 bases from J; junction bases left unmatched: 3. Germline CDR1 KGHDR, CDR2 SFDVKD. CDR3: CATSLTGTYEQYF. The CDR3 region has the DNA TGTGCCACCAGTCTGACAGGGACCTACGAGCAGTACTTC.